The 7 T cell receptor beta chains listed next were all sequenced from one sample in a study of cytomegalovirus exposure and HLA in healthy donors. Use of 60 Vbeta and 13 Jbeta primers characterized the PCR. Clones were sequenced by immunoSEQ multiplex PCR, and TCRdb holds only the in-frame ones, with some missing. The sample yields some 200,000 clones, roughly 79% seen once. Material for sequencing was PBMCs. The receptors were sampled from a man between 18 and 29 years old in good health and CMV-seronegative.

This chain links TRBV4-3 with TRBJ1-5; D call uncertain. Trimming removed 3 bases at V and 2 bases at J, with 23 bases between. The germline V gene encodes CDR1 LGHNA and CDR2 YSLEER. The CDR3 sequence is 19 residues long. In DNA, the CDR3 is TGCGCCAGCAGCCACCGAGGACGCAGCCTAACCGGGGGCAATCAGCCCCAGCATTTT. This encodes CASSHRGRSLTGGNQPQHF.

Here the CDR3 reads CASSLWADSEGYTF. The DNA of the CDR3 is TGTGCCAGCAGTTTATGGGCGGACTCTGAGGGCTACACCTTC. The chain carries TRBV27 and TRBJ1-2; no clear D. CDR3 size: 14 residues. Between the trimmed V and J ends, which lost 1 base and 8 bases, there was a span of 14 bases. Germline V gene lookup returns CDR1 MNHEY and CDR2 SMNVEV (reference sequence).

The chain's CDR3 is CASSVDQGSSYNEQFF. The DNA for the CDR3 is TGTGCCAGCAGCGTAGATCAGGGGAGCTCCTACAATGAGCAGTTCTTC. The J gene is TRBJ2-1, the V gene TRBV9; D is possibly TRBD1 (6 bases). V lost 0 bases and J lost 0, with 10 bases in between. This CDR3 comprises 16 residues. CDR1 is SGDLS, CDR2 YYNGEE, per germline.

This chain connects TRBV7-6 to TRBJ2-7; TRBD1 aligns across 12 bases. The germline gives CDR1 SGHVS, CDR2 FNYEAQ. The CDR3 covers 16 residues. V lost 1 base, J lost 3 bases, and 4 bases stayed unmatched. As DNA, the CDR3 is TGTGCCAGCAGCTTAGGGGACAGGGGGCGGCACTACGAGCAGTACTTC. Its translation is CASSLGDRGRHYEQYF.

The gene calls are TRBV7-9 and TRBJ1-1; 7 nucleotides match TRBD1. This CDR3 contains 19 residues. Germline V gene sequence: CDR1 SEHNR, CDR2 FQNEAQ (reference sequence). Trimming at V came to 5 bases and at J to 0 bases, leaving 18 bases not matched to a gene. The chain's CDR3 is CASSVVGDSYYQLNTEAFF. In DNA, the CDR3 is TGTGCCAGCAGCGTAGTGGGGGACAGCTATTATCAACTGAACACTGAAGCTTTCTTT.

The rearrangement joins TRBV6-5 to TRBJ1-2; D is possibly TRBD1 (5 bases). Trimming removed 10 bases at V and 1 base at J, with 13 bases between. Germline loops: CDR1 MNHEY, CDR2 SVGAGI. The CDR3 is 13 amino acids. For the CDR3, the DNA is TGTGCCACCGCTGGGGGGGGTAACTATGGCTACACCTTC. Amino acid sequence: CATAGGGNYGYTF.

The V call is TRBV28, the J call TRBJ2-2; 9 nucleotides agree with TRBD1. CDR1 is MDHEN, CDR2 SYDVKM, per germline. The V gene end was trimmed by 5 bases and the J gene end by 4 bases; junction bases not matched to a gene: 5. CDR3 length equals 15 residues. The DNA of the CDR3 is TGTGCCAGCAGTCCCGGACAGGGGCGCACCGGGGAGCTGTTTTTT. Its translation: CASSPGQGRTGELFF.